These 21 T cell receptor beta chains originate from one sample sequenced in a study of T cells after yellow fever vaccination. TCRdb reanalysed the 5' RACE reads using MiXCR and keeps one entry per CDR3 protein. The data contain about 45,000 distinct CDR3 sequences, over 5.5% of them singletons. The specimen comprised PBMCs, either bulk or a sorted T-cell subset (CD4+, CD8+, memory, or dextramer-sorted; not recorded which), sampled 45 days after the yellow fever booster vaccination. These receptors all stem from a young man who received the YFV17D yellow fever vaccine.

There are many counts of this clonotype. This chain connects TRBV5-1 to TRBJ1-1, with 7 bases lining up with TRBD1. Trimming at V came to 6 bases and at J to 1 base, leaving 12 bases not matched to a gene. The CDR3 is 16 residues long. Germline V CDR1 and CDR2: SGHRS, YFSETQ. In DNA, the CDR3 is TGCGCCAGCACCCGGACAGGAACCCTGGGGAACACTGAAGCTTTCTTT. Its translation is CASTRTGTLGNTEAFF.

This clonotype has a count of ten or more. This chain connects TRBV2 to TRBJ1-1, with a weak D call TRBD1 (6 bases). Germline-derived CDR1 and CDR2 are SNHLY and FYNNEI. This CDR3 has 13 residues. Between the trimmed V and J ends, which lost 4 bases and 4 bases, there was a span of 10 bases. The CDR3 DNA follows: TGTGCCAGCAGTGGGTGGGGGCTCACTGAAGCTTTCTTT. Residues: CASSGWGLTEAFF.

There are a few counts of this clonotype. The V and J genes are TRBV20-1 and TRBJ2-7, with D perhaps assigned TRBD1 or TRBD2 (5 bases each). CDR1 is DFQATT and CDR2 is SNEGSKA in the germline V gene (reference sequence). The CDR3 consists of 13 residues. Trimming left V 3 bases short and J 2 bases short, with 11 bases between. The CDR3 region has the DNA TGCAGTGCTAGCCGGGACCAAGCCTACGAGCAGTACTTC. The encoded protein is CSASRDQAYEQYF.

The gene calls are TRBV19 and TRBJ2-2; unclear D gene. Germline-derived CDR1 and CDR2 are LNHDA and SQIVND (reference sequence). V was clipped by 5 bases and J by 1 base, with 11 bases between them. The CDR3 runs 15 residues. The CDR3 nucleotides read TGTGCCAGTAGTCCGACTTCGTTGAACACCGGGGAGCTGTTTTTT. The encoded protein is CASSPTSLNTGELFF.

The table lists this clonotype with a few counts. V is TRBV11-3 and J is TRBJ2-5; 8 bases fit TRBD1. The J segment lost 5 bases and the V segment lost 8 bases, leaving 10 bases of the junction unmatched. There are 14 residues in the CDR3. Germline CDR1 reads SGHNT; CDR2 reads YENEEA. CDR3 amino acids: CASPLWTGYETQYF. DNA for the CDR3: TGTGCCAGCCCTCTCTGGACAGGGTACGAGACCCAGTACTTC.

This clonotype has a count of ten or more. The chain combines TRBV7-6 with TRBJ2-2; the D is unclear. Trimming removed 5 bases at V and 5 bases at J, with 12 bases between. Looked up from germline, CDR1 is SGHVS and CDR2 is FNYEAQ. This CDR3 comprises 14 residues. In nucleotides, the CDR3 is TGTGCCAGCAGCCCCTCCGCCCGAACCGGGGAGCTGTTTTTT. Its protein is CASSPSARTGELFF.

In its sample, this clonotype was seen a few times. CDR3 sequence (DNA): TGCGCCAGCAGCTTGAATAGCGGGAGGGCCTTATACGAGCAGTACTTC. It yields the protein CASSLNSGRALYEQYF. The rearrangement uses TRBV5-1 and TRBJ2-7; the match to TRBD2 covers 11 bases. The germline CDR1 and CDR2 sequences are SGHRS and YFSETQ. This CDR3 comprises 16 residues. Unmatched junction bases numbered 7, after V lost 1 base and J lost 4 bases.

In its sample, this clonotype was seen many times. CDR3 amino acids: CASSLPSGDYYEQYF. As DNA, the CDR3 is TGTGCCAGCAGTTTACCCAGCGGAGACTACTACGAGCAGTACTTC. V and J are TRBV28 and TRBJ2-7, with D maybe TRBD2 (5 bases). V dropped 2 bases and J dropped 3 bases, with 14 bases sitting between them. This CDR3 comprises 15 residues. Germline V gene sequence: CDR1 MDHEN, CDR2 SYDVKM.

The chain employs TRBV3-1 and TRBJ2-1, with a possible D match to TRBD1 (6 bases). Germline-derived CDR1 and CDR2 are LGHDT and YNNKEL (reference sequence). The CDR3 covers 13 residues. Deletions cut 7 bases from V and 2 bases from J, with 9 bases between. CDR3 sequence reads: CASTNRAYNEQFF. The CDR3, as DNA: TGTGCCAGCACAAACAGGGCCTACAATGAGCAGTTCTTC.

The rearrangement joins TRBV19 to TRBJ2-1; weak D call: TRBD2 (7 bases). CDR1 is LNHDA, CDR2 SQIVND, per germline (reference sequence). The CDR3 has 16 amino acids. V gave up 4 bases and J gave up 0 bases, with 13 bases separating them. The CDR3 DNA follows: TGTGCCAGTAGTACCTCGGGGGGCGGCTCCTACAATGAGCAGTTCTTC. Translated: CASSTSGGGSYNEQFF.

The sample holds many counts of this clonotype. The CDR3 sequence: CASSYSSSGANVLTF. The DNA for the CDR3 is TGTGCCAGCAGTTACTCAAGCTCTGGGGCCAACGTCCTGACTTTC. This chain links TRBV6-5 with TRBJ2-6; no definite D call. V was clipped by 0 bases and J by 0 bases, with 3 bases between them. This CDR3 contains 15 residues. The germline CDR1 and CDR2 sequences are MNHEY and SVGAGI.

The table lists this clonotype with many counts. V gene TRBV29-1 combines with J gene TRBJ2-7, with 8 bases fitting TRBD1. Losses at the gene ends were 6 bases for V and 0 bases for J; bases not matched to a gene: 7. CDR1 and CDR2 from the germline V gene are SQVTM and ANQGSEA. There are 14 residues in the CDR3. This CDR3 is CSVRQGRDSYEQYF. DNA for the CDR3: TGCAGCGTAAGACAGGGGCGCGACTCCTACGAGCAGTACTTC.

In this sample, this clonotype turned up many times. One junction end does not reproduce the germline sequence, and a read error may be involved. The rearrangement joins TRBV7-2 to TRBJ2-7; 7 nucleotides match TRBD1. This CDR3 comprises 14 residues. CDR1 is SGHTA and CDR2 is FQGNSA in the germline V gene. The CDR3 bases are TGTCCCAGCAGCCATTGGGACAGTTCCTACGAGCAGTACTTC. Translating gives CPSSHWDSSYEQYF.

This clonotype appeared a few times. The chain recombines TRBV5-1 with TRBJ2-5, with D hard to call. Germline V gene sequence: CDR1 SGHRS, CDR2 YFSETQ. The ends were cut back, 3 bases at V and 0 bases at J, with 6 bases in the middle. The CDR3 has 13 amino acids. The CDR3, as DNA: TGCGCCAGCAGCTCGAACGACCAAGAGACCCAGTACTTC. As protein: CASSSNDQETQYF.

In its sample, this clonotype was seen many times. The CDR3 sequence: CASSRTAGLLVNEQFF. CDR3 in DNA: TGTGCCAGCAGCCGGACTGCCGGACTTCTAGTCAATGAGCAGTTCTTC. The rearrangement uses TRBV7-9 and TRBJ2-1; a possible D gene is TRBD2 (5 bases). Trimming pared 5 bases from V and 6 bases from J, leaving 20 bases between. Looked up from germline, CDR1 is SEHNR and CDR2 is FQNEAQ (reference sequence). The CDR3 sequence is 16 residues long.

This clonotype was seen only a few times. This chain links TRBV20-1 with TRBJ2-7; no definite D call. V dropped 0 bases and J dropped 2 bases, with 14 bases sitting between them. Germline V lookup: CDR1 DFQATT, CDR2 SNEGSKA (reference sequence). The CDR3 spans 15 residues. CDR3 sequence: CSARDPRHQPYEQYF. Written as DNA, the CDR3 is TGCAGTGCTAGAGATCCCAGACACCAGCCCTACGAGCAGTACTTC.

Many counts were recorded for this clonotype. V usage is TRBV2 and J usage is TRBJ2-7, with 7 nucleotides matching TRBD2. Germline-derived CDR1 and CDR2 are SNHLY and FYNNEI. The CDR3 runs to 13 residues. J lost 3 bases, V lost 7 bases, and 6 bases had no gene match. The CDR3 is CASNDAGVYEQYF. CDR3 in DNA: TGTGCCAGCAATGACGCGGGAGTCTACGAGCAGTACTTC. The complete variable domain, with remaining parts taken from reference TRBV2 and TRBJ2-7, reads EPEVTQTPSHQVTQMGQEVILRCVPISNHLYFYWYRQILGQKVEFLVSFYNNEISEKSEIFDDQFSVERPDGSNFTLKIRSTKLEDSAMYFCASNDAGVYEQYFGPGTRLTVT.

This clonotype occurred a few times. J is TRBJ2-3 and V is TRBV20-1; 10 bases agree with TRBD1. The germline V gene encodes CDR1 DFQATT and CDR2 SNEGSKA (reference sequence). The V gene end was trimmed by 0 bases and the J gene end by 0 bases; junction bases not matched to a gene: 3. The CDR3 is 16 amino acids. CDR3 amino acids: CSAREWDRGSTDTQYF. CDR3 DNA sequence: TGCAGTGCTAGAGAGTGGGACAGGGGTAGCACAGATACGCAGTATTTT.

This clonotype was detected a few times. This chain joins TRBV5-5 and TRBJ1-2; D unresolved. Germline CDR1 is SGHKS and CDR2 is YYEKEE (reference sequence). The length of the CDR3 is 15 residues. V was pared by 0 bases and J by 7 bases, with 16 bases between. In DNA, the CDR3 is TGTGCCAGCAGCTTGGTGCTGGACCCCGTCGGTGGCTACACCTTC. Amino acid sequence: CASSLVLDPVGGYTF.

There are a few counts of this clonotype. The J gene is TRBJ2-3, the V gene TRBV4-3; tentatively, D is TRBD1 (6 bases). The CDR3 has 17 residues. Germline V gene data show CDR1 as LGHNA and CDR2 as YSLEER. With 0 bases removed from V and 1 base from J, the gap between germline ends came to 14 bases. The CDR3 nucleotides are TGCGCCAGCAGCCAAGATTCTTGGACAGAGCGCACAGATACGCAGTATTTT. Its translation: CASSQDSWTERTDTQYF.

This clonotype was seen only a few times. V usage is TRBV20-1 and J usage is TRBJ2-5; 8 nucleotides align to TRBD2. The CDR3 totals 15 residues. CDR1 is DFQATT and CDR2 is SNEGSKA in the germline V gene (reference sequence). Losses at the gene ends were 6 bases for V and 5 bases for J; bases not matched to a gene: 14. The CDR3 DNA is TGCAGTGCCCGGGGTGCGGGAGGCTTTGGCGAGACCCAGTACTTC. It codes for CSARGAGGFGETQYF.